These 13 T cell receptor beta chains originate from one sample sequenced in a study of T cell responses to AZD1222 COVID-19 vaccine. Sequencing used immunoSEQ multiplex PCR; TCRdb keeps in-frame clones, though not all of them. The sample holds over 150,000 clones, roughly 94% seen once. The sequencing used peripheral blood, collected 28 days after the second AZD1222 dose. Receptors originate from an adult who received the AZD1222 COVID-19 vaccine.

This clone came up once. The chain's CDR3 is CASSRIAGASNEQFF. For the CDR3, the DNA is TGTGCCAGCAGCAGGATAGCGGGAGCGTCCAATGAGCAGTTCTTC. V gene TRBV9 combines with J gene TRBJ2-1; 9 nucleotides match TRBD2. Germline V CDR1 and CDR2: SGDLS, YYNGEE. The CDR3 runs to 15 residues. Trimming at V came to 4 bases and at J to 6 bases, leaving 8 bases not matched to a gene.

The gene calls are TRBV27 and TRBJ2-7, with D tentatively TRBD1 (6 bases). CDR3 length equals 15 residues. Germline V gene data show CDR1 as MNHEY and CDR2 as SMNVEV (reference sequence). V was cut by 4 bases and J by 3 bases, with 16 bases left in between. As DNA, the CDR3 is TGTGCCAGCAGTTCCCTACAGGGTACCCACTACGAGCAGTACTTC. It codes for CASSSLQGTHYEQYF.

The chain couples TRBV11-2 to TRBJ2-1; D may be TRBD2 (6 bases). CDR1 and CDR2 (germline): SGHAT, FQNNGV. The CDR3 spans 16 residues. The germline V and J ends were trimmed by 1 base and 6 bases, with 16 bases remaining between them. This CDR3 reads CASSLGGGAYFNEQFF. CDR3 DNA: TGTGCCAGCAGCTTAGGGGGCGGGGCGTATTTCAATGAGCAGTTCTTC.

This chain connects TRBV28 to TRBJ1-4; unclear D gene. Germline lookup yields CDR1 MDHEN and CDR2 SYDVKM. Trimming stripped 8 bases from V and 2 bases from J, with 9 bases between. The CDR3 is 13 amino acids. The CDR3 protein is CASRMRTNEKLFF. CDR3 in DNA: TGTGCCAGCCGGATGAGGACTAATGAAAAACTGTTTTTT.

The rearrangement links TRBV6-4 to TRBJ2-3; 9 nucleotides align to TRBD2. The ends lost 3 bases at V and 2 bases at J; junction bases unmatched: 3. Germline lookup yields CDR1 MRHNA and CDR2 SNTAGT. This CDR3 has 15 residues. DNA for the CDR3: TGTGCCAGCAGTGATGCGGGAGGGGCCACAGATACGCAGTATTTT. It specifies CASSDAGGATDTQYF.

V gene TRBV27 combines with J gene TRBJ2-3, with D hard to call. The CDR3 is 11 amino acids. Trimming removed 4 bases from V and 6 bases from J, with 5 bases in between. Germline V gives CDR1 MNHEY, CDR2 SMNVEV (reference sequence). The CDR3: CASSSLDTQYF. The CDR3 coding sequence is TGTGCCAGCAGTTCCCTGGATACGCAGTATTTT.

The chain recombines TRBV19 with TRBJ1-4; 7 nucleotides match TRBD1. The CDR3 extends over 14 amino acids. Per germline, CDR1 LNHDA and CDR2 SQIVND (reference sequence). The V segment lost 4 bases and the J segment 8 bases; nucleotides outside the gene matches: 7. CDR3 bases: TGTGCCAGTAGTAAAGGGGGCACCTACGAAAAACTGTTTTTT. It is translated as CASSKGGTYEKLFF.

The rearrangement uses TRBV28 and TRBJ1-2; no clear D gene. The CDR3 extends over 13 amino acids. V lost 5 bases and J lost 8, with 15 bases in between. The germline V gene encodes CDR1 MDHEN and CDR2 SYDVKM. The CDR3 region has the DNA TGTGCCAGCAGTCCCAGGAGGCCGGGGGGCTACACCTTC. Translated, it gives CASSPRRPGGYTF.

The chain joins TRBV5-4 to TRBJ1-1, with TRBD1 matching 10 bases. This CDR3 comprises 15 residues. Germline CDR1 and CDR2: SGHNT and YYREEE (reference sequence). The V and J ends lost 7 bases and 0 bases, in that order; junction bases with no gene match: 6. The CDR3 bases are TGTGCCAGCCGCCGACAGGGGGCTTTGAACACTGAAGCTTTCTTT. Translating it yields CASRRQGALNTEAFF.

The chain recombines TRBV6-6 with TRBJ1-2; perhaps TRBD1 as D (6 bases). This CDR3 has 15 amino acids. CDR1 and CDR2 from the germline V gene are MNHNY and SVGAGI (reference sequence). Deletions cut 2 bases from V and 8 bases from J, with 18 bases between. The CDR3 reads CASSYPDRKDGGYTF. Written as DNA, the CDR3 is TGTGCCAGCAGTTACCCTGACAGGAAGGATGGGGGCTACACCTTC.

This clone was found a few times. The CDR3 nucleotides are TGTGCCAGCAGCCCGGGACAGGGAGGCAATCAGCCCCAGCATTTT. It is translated as CASSPGQGGNQPQHF. The V call is TRBV27, the J call TRBJ1-5; 9 bases match TRBD1. Germline trimming cut 6 bases from V and 2 bases from J; bases unmatched to any gene: 5. Germline V CDR1 and CDR2: MNHEY, SMNVEV (reference sequence). CDR3 size: 15 residues.

The chain employs TRBV20-1 and TRBJ2-7; unclear D gene. Germline V gene data show CDR1 as DFQATT and CDR2 as SNEGSKA (reference sequence). V was pared by 3 bases and J by 3 bases, with 12 bases between. This CDR3 is 13 amino acids long. The chain's CDR3 is CSASGPRIYEQYF. The DNA of the CDR3 is TGCAGTGCTAGTGGGCCGAGGATCTACGAGCAGTACTTC.

This sequence joins TRBV28 and TRBJ2-7, with 7 bases matching TRBD1. Germline CDR1 MDHEN, CDR2 SYDVKM. The CDR3 contains 13 residues. V trimming: 8 bases; J trimming: 6 bases; junction bases outside the gene matches: 10. The CDR3 DNA follows: TGTGCCAGCTTGGAACAGAACAGGGGCGAGCAGTACTTC. Translating gives CASLEQNRGEQYF.